This T cell receptor (beta chain) was sequenced for a study of blood T cell repertoires in COVID-19. Study details: Samples taken during acute and convalescent COVID-19 were collected in the United States, Italy and Spain. Sources were T cells, B-cell-depleted T cells, or PBMCs; the material itself was cDNA or gDNA.

In the authors' methods: Reference gene primer amplification yielded estimated nucleated cell counts. Assay: immunoSEQ multiplex PCR; the TCRdb copy retains only in-frame clones and omits some. V and J calls and clone size are copied from that table; D and trimming were computed from the DNA. The sample carries 200,000 to 300,000 clones, around 90% recorded once. After removal of 6 bases from V and 2 bases from J, the junction contained 12 bases not matched to a gene. Germline CDR1 SGHRS, CDR2 YFSETQ. This CDR3 is built from 17 residues. One Seattle source followed patients from active infection through their disease course.

This TCR came from a man aged 30 to 39 with COVID-19, enrolled during active disease. This chain links TRBV5-1 with TRBJ2-7; 12 bases are a match to TRBD2. The sequencing sample was made of peripheral blood. CDR3 DNA sequence: TGCGCCAGCACCGTGACTAGCGGGGGCCTCGTGGCCTACGAGCAGTACTTC. Its translation: CASTVTSGGLVAYEQYF.